Listed here is a single T cell receptor (beta chain). This clone was detected only a few times. There is no known antigen for this receptor. Base-call qualities are not available, and no considerably larger clone is one nucleotide away. The cysteine opens and the phenylalanine closes a CDR3 of 15 amino acids. The retained sequence is limited to the CDR3, 45 bases, with the frame set at the first base. The germline V and J ends show losses of 5 bases and 3 bases respectively, and no gene match explains 3 bases of the junction. CDR1 SGHTA and CDR2 FQGTGA were looked up in the germline V gene. These data are taken from a study of blood T cell repertoires in COVID-19 (TCRdb year 2020). General notes on the study: Samples from collaborators originated in the United States, Italy and Spain and spanned both the acute and convalescent phases of COVID-19. The prospective study material was composed of cDNA or gDNA derived from T cells, B-cell-depleted T cells, or PBMCs. Subjects who had been exposed to COVID-19, were actively infected with it, or had recovered from it provided the deeply sampled blood TCRbeta repertoires that made up the dataset. A freely available public database, intended as a resource for researchers studying the immune response to SARS-CoV-2, is where the repertoires were released. Samples were obtained from the ongoing ImmuneRACE study (first 160 participants) and from some 1,200 subjects provided by 6 global collaborators. Nearly every sample came with metadata listing a de-identified subject ID, COVID-19 status, age in years and sex. HLA class I and class II types, where available, came from metadata supplied by the sample provider rather than from assay-based typing. Beyond this particular receptor, the publication reports: Clinical and demographic metadata were provided uncurated, with the amount varying by source and participant.

Whole blood was collected in K2EDTA tubes by collaborating institutions according to the institutions' own protocols. Collaborator samples were shipped for TCRbeta analysis as frozen whole blood, isolated PBMCs, or DNA extracted from either sample type. TCRbeta CDR3 regions were amplified from genomic DNA using the immunoSEQ Assay, a bias-controlled multiplex PCR. Per the source publication's procedure: Within the assay, amplification of reference gene primers was used to estimate how many nucleated cells each sample contained. To quantify the absolute abundance of each unique TCRbeta CDR3 rearrangement, sequence reads were collapsed and filtered. For each sample, productive Simpson clonality was calculated by taking the square root of Simpson's diversity index across productive rearrangements. Held by TCRdb, this immuneACCESS table contains in-frame sequences only and omits some clones. Under half of the omission traces to an unresolved V gene where checked; the cause of the rest is unknown. Clone size and the V and J calls come from that table; the DNA yielded D and trimming. The sample yields about 170,000 clones; 84% were counted once. The ten top clones hold approximately 2.4% of the sample.

The sample consisted of peripheral blood. The rearrangement joined TRBV7-3 to TRBJ2-1; 11 bases in the junction line up with TRBD2. This clonotype was obtained from a human donor with acute or convalescent COVID-19. The donor label of this sample is uncertain. The DNA is as follows: TGTGCCAGCAGCCAGGGACTAGCGGTCTACAATGAGCAGTTCTTC. The resulting protein is CASSQGLAVYNEQFF.